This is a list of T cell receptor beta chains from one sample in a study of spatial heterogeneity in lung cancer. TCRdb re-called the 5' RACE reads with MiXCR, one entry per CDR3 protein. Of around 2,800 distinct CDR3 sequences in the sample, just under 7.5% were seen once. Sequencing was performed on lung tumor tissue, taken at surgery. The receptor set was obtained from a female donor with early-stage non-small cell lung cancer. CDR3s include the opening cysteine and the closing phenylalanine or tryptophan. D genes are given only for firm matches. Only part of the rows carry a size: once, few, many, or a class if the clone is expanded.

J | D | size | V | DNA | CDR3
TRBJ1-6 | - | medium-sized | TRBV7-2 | TGTGCCAGCAGCTTAGACCGGGGTAATTCACCCCTCCACTTT | CASSLDRGNSPLHF
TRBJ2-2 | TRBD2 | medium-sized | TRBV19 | TGTGCCAGTAGTTTCCGACTAGCGGGAAACACCGGGGAGCTGTTTTTT | CASSFRLAGNTGELFF
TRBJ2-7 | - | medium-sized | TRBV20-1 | TGCAGTGCCCTAGACAGTCTGGACTACGAGCAGTACTTC | CSALDSLDYEQYF
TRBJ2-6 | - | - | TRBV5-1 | TGCGCCAGCAGCTTGGCGGGGTCTGGGGCCAACGTCCTGACTTTC | CASSLAGSGANVLTF
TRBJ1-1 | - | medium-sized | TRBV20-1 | TGCAGTGCTAGATCGACATGGAGGACTGAAGCTTTCTTT | CSARSTWRTEAFF
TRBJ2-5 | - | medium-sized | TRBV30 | TGTGCCTGGAGTTCCGAGGGATCGGAGACCCAGTACTTC | CAWSSEGSETQYF
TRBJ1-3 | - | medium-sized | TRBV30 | TGTGCCTGGAGTGTACAAGGGAGAGGGGCCTCTGGAAACACCATATATTTT | CAWSVQGRGASGNTIYF
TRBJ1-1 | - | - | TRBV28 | TGTGCCAGCAGTTTATTGGGAGCGACGGGGATCCCTGAAGCTTTCTTT | CASSLLGATGIPEAFF
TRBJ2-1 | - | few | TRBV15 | TGTGCCACCAGCAGGAGGCTTGGGGTCGACAATGAGCAGTTCTTC | CATSRRLGVDNEQFF
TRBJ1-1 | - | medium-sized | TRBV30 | TGTGCCTGGAATGGGGATGGAGACACTGAAGCTTTCTTT | CAWNGDGDTEAFF
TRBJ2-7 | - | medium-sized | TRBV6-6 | TGTGCCAGCAGTTCGCAGCTTTGGGGTGAGCAGTACTTC | CASSSQLWGEQYF
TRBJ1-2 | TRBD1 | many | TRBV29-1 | TGCAGCGTCAATTTCGGGACAGGGAGCTATGGCTACACCTTC | CSVNFGTGSYGYTF
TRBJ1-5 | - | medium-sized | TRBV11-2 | TGTGCCAGCAGCCCCGTCGTCGAGGGGGATCAGCCCCAGCATTTT | CASSPVVEGDQPQHF
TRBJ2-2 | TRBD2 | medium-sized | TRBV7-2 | TGTGCCAGCAGCTCCCTGGGACTAGCGGGGGCTCTGCTCATGGGGGAGCTGTTTTTT | CASSSLGLAGALLMGELFF
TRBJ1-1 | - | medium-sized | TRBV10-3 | TGTGCCATCAGGTTAGAAATCGGCATGAACACTGAAGCTTTCTTT | CAIRLEIGMNTEAFF
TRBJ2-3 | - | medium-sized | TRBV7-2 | TGTGCCAGCAGCCCCTGGAGCACAGATACGCAGTATTTT | CASSPWSTDTQYF
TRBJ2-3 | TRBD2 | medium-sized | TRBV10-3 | TGTGCCATCAGTCATTCCCCGGGACTAGCGGGCACAGATACGCAGTATTTT | CAISHSPGLAGTDTQYF
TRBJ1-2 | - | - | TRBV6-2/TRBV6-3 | TGTGCCAGCAGTTACGGGGCAGGGGTAGAAGGCTACACCTTC | CASSYGAGVEGYTF
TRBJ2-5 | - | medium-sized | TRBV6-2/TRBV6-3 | TGTGCCAGCAGGTATCACCGGGGCCAAGAGACCCAGTACTTC | CASRYHRGQETQYF
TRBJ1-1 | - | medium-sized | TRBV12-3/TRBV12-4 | TGTGCCAGCAGCACAGAGATTTACATGAACACTGAAGCTTTCTTT | CASSTEIYMNTEAFF
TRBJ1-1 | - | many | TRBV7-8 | TGTGCCAGCAGCTTAGGAGGTCAGGGGCTCGAAGCTTTCTTT | CASSLGGQGLEAFF
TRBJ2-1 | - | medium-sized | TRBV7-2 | TGTGCCAGCAGCTTCGGGATGGGGGGGCTGGGAAATGAGCAGTTCTTC | CASSFGMGGLGNEQFF
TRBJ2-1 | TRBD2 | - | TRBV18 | TGTGCCAGCTCACCCGGGGGACTAGCCGAGAGCTCCTACAATGAGCAGTTCTTC | CASSPGGLAESSYNEQFF
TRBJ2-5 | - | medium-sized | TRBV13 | TGTGCCAGCAGCTTAGAAGGCAGCCAAGAGACCCAGTACTTC | CASSLEGSQETQYF
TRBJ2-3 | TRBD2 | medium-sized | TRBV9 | TGTGCCAGCAGCGTAGTCGGGACTAGATACACAGATACGCAGTATTTT | CASSVVGTRYTDTQYF
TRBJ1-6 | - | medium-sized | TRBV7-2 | TGTGCCAGCAGCTTGGGACAACAGAGCTCCTATAATTCACCCCTCCACTTT | CASSLGQQSSYNSPLHF
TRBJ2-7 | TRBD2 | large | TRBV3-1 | TGTGCCAGCAGCTTGACTAGCGGGGGCCACGAGCAGTACTTC | CASSLTSGGHEQYF
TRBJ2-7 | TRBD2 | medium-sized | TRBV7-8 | TGTGCCAGCAGCCCGGGGGGAGTTTCCTACGAGCAGTACTTC | CASSPGGVSYEQYF
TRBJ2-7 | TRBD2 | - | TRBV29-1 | TGCAGCGTTAGCGGCGGGGGCTCCTACGAGCAGTACTTC | CSVSGGGSYEQYF